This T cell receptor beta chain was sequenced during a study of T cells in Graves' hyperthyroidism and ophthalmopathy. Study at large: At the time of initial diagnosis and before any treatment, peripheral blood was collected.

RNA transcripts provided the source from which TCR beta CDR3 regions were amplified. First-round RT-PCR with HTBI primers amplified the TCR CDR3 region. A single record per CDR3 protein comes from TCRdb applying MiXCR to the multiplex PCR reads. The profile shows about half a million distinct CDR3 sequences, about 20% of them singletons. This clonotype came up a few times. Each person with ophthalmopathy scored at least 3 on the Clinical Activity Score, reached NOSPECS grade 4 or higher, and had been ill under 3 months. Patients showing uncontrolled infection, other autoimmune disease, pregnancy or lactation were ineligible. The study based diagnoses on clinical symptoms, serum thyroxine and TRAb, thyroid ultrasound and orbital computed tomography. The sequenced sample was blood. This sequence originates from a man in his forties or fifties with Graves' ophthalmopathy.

The CDR3 loop reads CASSPYRGVEKLFF. The CDR3 region has the DNA TGTGCCAGCAGCCCGTACAGGGGTGTCGAAAAACTGTTTTTT. The V and J genes are TRBV7-9 and TRBJ1-4, with 7 nucleotides matching TRBD1. Germline V gene lookup returns CDR1 SEHNR and CDR2 FQNEAQ (reference sequence). Losses at the gene ends were 5 bases for V and 8 bases for J; bases not matched to a gene: 8. The CDR3 contains 14 residues. Based on the CDR3 plus reference TRBV7-9 and TRBJ1-4, the full variable domain is DTGVSQNPRHKITKRGQNVTFRCDPISEHNRLYWYRQTLGQGPEFLTYFQNEAQLEKSRLLSDRFSAERPKGSFSTLEIQRTEQGDSAMYLCASSPYRGVEKLFFGSGTQLSVL.